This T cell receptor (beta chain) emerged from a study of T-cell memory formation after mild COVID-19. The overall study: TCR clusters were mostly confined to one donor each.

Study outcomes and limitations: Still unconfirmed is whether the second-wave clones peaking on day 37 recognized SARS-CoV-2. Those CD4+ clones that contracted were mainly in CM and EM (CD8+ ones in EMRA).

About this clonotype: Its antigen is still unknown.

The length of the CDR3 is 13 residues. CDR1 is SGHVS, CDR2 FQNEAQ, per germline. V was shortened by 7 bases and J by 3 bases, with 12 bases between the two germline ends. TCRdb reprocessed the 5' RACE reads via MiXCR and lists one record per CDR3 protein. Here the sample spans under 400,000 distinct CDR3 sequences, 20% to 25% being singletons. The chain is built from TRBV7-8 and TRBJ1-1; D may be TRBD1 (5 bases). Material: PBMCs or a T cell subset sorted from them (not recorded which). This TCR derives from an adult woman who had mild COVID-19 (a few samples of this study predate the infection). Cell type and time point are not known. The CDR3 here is CASIPGGHTEAFF. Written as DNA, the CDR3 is TGTGCCAGCATCCCCGGGGGACACACTGAAGCTTTCTTT.